This is a list of T cell receptor beta chains from one sample in a study of blood T cells in healthy people across ages. TCRdb re-analysed the 5' RACE reads in MiXCR, keeping a single row per CDR3 protein. The table includes over 1.5 million distinct CDR3 sequences, approximately 50% detected once. The sequenced material came from blood. These receptors were obtained from a woman between 40 and 50 years old in good health. CDR3s include the opening cysteine and the closing phenylalanine or tryptophan. The D gene is left open where the match is weak. Not every row has a clone size; where given, it reads once, few, many or a size class.

TRBJ2-7	few	NA	TRBV7-2	TGTGCCAGCAGCTTAGCGCCGGAGTACGAGCAGTACTTC	CASSLAPEYEQYF
TRBJ2-1	NA	NA	TRBV20-1	TGCAGTGCTAGAAAGCCTAGGACTATAGATGAGCAGTTCTTC	CSARKPRTIDEQFF
TRBJ1-2	NA	NA	TRBV20-1	TGCAGTAGGGGGGAGTACGCCTCCTTCTATGGCTACACCTTC	CSRGEYASFYGYTF
TRBJ2-1	NA	NA	TRBV12-3/TRBV12-4	TGTGCCAGCAGCCAAAGACAGGCTAAGCAGTTCTTC	CASSQRQAKQFF
TRBJ2-7	once	TRBD1	TRBV6-2/TRBV6-3	TGTGCCAGCAGATACCGACAGGGTTGGCACGAGCAGTACTTC	CASRYRQGWHEQYF
TRBJ1-1	once	NA	TRBV20-1	TGCAGCCTACTGATGACAGCTCTCCCCCTTGGCACTGAAGCTTTCTTT	CSLLMTALPLGTEAFF
TRBJ1-2	few	NA	TRBV25-1	TGTGCCAGCAGTGCCCCGGGGGGGCGGGGAATCTATGGCTACACCTTC	CASSAPGGRGIYGYTF
TRBJ2-1	NA	TRBD1	TRBV5-1	TGCGCCAGCAGCCGCCGGCGGGGGACAGGGGCCCGACTTGCGGATGAGCAGTTCTTC	CASSRRRGTGARLADEQFF
TRBJ2-7	NA	NA	TRBV29-1	TGCAGCGTCTTCGACAGTTACGAGCAGTACTTC	CSVFDSYEQYF
TRBJ2-1	NA	NA	TRBV20-1	TGCAGTGCCCCCATCAACGGTGACTACAATGAGCAGTTCTTC	CSAPINGDYNEQFF
TRBJ2-3	few	NA	TRBV20-1	TGCAGTGCTAGAGAGGGGTCACTAGCTGCAGATACGCAGTATTTT	CSAREGSLAADTQYF
TRBJ1-2	few	TRBD1	TRBV20-1	TGCAGTGCTAGTCTTGACAGGGTTTATACCAACTATGGCTACACCTTC	CSASLDRVYTNYGYTF
TRBJ2-5	NA	TRBD2	TRBV3-1	TGTGCCAGCAGCCAATCCACCGGGACTAGACTAGAGACCCAGTACTTC	CASSQSTGTRLETQYF
TRBJ2-7	once	NA	TRBV28	TGTGCCAGCACCGAAGGGGGGACAAAATTCTACGAGCAGTACTTC	CASTEGGTKFYEQYF
TRBJ2-7	NA	TRBD2	TRBV6-2/TRBV6-3	TGTGCCAGCAGTTACCGGACGGCGGGAGTTTCCTACAATGAGCAGTACTTC	CASSYRTAGVSYNEQYF
TRBJ2-7	NA	TRBD2	TRBV7-2	TGTGCCAGCAGCCAGCGGGCTAGCGGGGCCTACGAGCAGTACTTC	CASSQRASGAYEQYF
TRBJ2-7	NA	TRBD2	TRBV6-2/TRBV6-3	TGTGCCAGCATTTTCCGTGTTGGACTAGCTGTGTACGAGCAGTACTTC	CASIFRVGLAVYEQYF
TRBJ1-2	few	NA	TRBV27	TGTGCCAGCAGTCCAGAGACACCCTGGACATACTATGGCTACACCTTC	CASSPETPWTYYGYTF
TRBJ1-4	NA	NA	TRBV15	TGTGCCACCAAAACTGACGGGGCAACTAATGAAAAACTGTTTTTT	CATKTDGATNEKLFF
TRBJ2-5	NA	TRBD2	TRBV18	TGTGCCAGCTCCAGGACCGAGGGACTAAAAGAGACCCAGTACTTC	CASSRTEGLKETQYF
TRBJ2-4	NA	NA	TRBV4-2	TGTGCCAGCAGCCGAGATCGAGGGGGGGGGTACATTCAGTACTTC	CASSRDRGGGYIQYF
TRBJ1-4	NA	TRBD1	TRBV20-1	TGCAGTGCCCCGGGACAGGGGAATGAAAAACTGTTTTTT	CSAPGQGNEKLFF
TRBJ1-2	NA	NA	TRBV7-2	TGTGCCAGCAGCTTGTTTCGGACGGACTCCTATGGCTACACCTTC	CASSLFRTDSYGYTF
TRBJ2-3	NA	NA	TRBV6-6	TGTGCCAGCAGCGGACAGTTGGGAAGGGTTAGCACAGATACGCAGTATTTT	CASSGQLGRVSTDTQYF
TRBJ1-6	NA	NA	TRBV9	TGTGCCAGCAGCGTAGGGGCTTCACCCCTCCACTTT	CASSVGASPLHF
TRBJ2-1	NA	NA	TRBV7-2	TGTGCCAGCAGCTTATCCAGGGGACCCTCCTACAATGAGCAGTTCTTC	CASSLSRGPSYNEQFF